This T cell receptor (beta chain) was captured by sequencing in a study of T-cell reconstitution after alpha-beta-depleted transplantation in children. V was clipped by 6 bases and J by 14 bases; unmatched bases: 12. The CDR3 covers 13 residues. Preparation of the TCRbeta library involved a method that used unique molecular identifiers. Each CDR3 protein is one row after TCRdb ran MiXCR on the PCR reads. The table has 150,000 to 200,000 distinct CDR3 sequences, about 6.4% seen once. This clonotype was picked up many times. This rearrangement joins TRBV12-3 or TRBV12-4 to TRBJ2-1; 8 bases map to TRBD1. This receptor was obtained from a human donor who donated a stem cell graft to a child with Wiskott-Aldrich syndrome. The input for sequencing was PBMCs from the stem cell graft donor, taken from the stem cell graft. CDR3 in DNA: TGTGCCAGCAGCCCCTTGGACAGGGAGGTTAAGTTCTTC. It yields the protein CASSPLDREVKFF.